This T cell receptor beta chain originates from a study of blood T cell repertoires in COVID-19. Whole-study context: Sites across the United States, Italy and Spain contributed samples from acute and convalescent COVID-19. The cDNA or gDNA used as material had been derived from T cells, B-cell-depleted T cells, or PBMCs.

Original analysis: Reference gene primer amplification in the assay estimated nucleated cell counts. The table came from immunoSEQ multiplex PCR; TCRdb's copy has only in-frame clones and leaves some out. D and trimming come from the DNA, and the V and J calls and clone size come from that table. The data show roughly 260,000 clones, about 87% seen once. The CDR3 contains 14 residues. Germline CDR1 and CDR2: MNHEY and SMNVEV (reference sequence). V was cut by 7 bases and J by 0 bases, with 13 bases left in between. Sequenced material: peripheral blood. The origin of this receptor is a man aged 60 to 69 who had recovered from COVID-19. This rearrangement joins TRBV27 to TRBJ2-7; possibly TRBD1 for D (6 bases). Here the CDR3 reads CASTDRHASYEQYF. In DNA form, the CDR3 reads TGTGCCAGCACCGACAGGCACGCCTCCTACGAGCAGTACTTC.